What follows are 30 T cell receptor beta chains derived from one specimen sequenced in a study of identical twins. TCRdb fed the 5' RACE reads into MiXCR, producing one record per CDR3 protein. Here the sample spans 690,000 or so distinct CDR3 sequences, around 8.6% being singletons. This same sample was also part of a study on yellow fever vaccine responses in identical twins.

Source material: PBMCs. Source of these receptors: a woman under 30 in good health.

In this sample, this clonotype turned up a few times. V is TRBV27 and J is TRBJ2-4; perhaps TRBD2 as D (7 bases). The CDR3 spans 16 residues. The germline V and J ends were trimmed by 7 bases and 0 bases, with 16 bases remaining between them. Germline CDR1 is MNHEY and CDR2 is SMNVEV (reference sequence). In DNA form, the CDR3 reads TGTGCCAGCAAGGGGGGGCGGGATTTAGCCAAAAACATTCAGTACTTC. This sequence encodes CASKGGRDLAKNIQYF.

This clonotype was observed a few times. The chain carries TRBV9 and TRBJ1-3; maybe TRBD1 (5 bases). The V end was cut by 1 base, the J end by 2 bases, with 13 bases between. Germline CDR1 SGDLS, CDR2 YYNGEE. The CDR3 sequence is 16 residues long. CDR3 sequence (DNA): TGTGCCAGCAGCGTATGGGGCAGGGCCGCTGGAAACACCATATATTTT. It translates to CASSVWGRAAGNTIYF.

At least ten counts were recorded for this clonotype. The rearrangement links TRBV28 to TRBJ1-6; TRBD1 matches 8 bases. Germline trimming cut 5 bases from V and 7 bases from J; bases unmatched to any gene: 7. Germline CDR1 reads MDHEN; CDR2 reads SYDVKM. The CDR3 contains 15 residues. The CDR3 loop reads CASSDTDRGNSPLHF. Here the CDR3 DNA reads TGTGCCAGCAGTGATACTGACAGGGGCAATTCACCCCTCCACTTT.

Of note for this clonotype: Its ends do not fully match the called genes, so a read error is possible. The genes are TRBV7-7 and TRBJ2-1; 7 bases fit TRBD2. Germline V lookup: CDR1 SSHAT, CDR2 FNYEAQ (reference sequence). The length of the CDR3 is 13 residues. For the CDR3, the DNA is TGTGCTAGCAGCTTAGCGGGCTTGGGTGAGCAGTTCTTC. Translation gives CASSLAGLGEQFF.

This clonotype was seen a few times. As DNA, the CDR3 is TGTGCCACCAGTGAGCAGGACCTCCAAGAGACCCAGTACTTC. Translated, it gives CATSEQDLQETQYF. The genes are TRBV24-1 and TRBJ2-5; D gene unclear. The CDR3 is 14 residues long. Germline lookup yields CDR1 KGHDR and CDR2 SFDVKD. V gave up 4 bases and J gave up 1 base, with 9 bases separating them.

This clonotype was observed many times. This chain connects TRBV14 to TRBJ2-7; D call uncertain. Per germline, CDR1 SGHDN and CDR2 FVKESK. V was trimmed by 1 base and J by 2 bases, leaving 3 bases between them. The CDR3 covers 12 residues. For the CDR3, the DNA is TGTGCCAGCAGCCAAGTACCCTACGAGCAGTACTTC. Protein product: CASSQVPYEQYF.

The rearrangement uses TRBV28 and TRBJ1-6; D is undetermined. The CDR3 extends over 15 amino acids. CDR1 is MDHEN, CDR2 SYDVKM, per germline. V lost 5 bases and J 2 bases, leaving 10 bases between the germline ends. This chain's CDR3 is CASSRTATYNSPLHF. The CDR3 DNA reads TGTGCCAGCAGTCGGACCGCCACCTATAATTCACCCCTCCACTTT. The full variable domain, completed using reference TRBV28 and TRBJ1-6, is DVKVTQSSRYLVKRTGEKVFLECVQDMDHENMFWYRQDPGLGLRLIYFSYDVKMKEKGDIPEGYSVSREKKERFSLILESASTNQTSMYLCASSRTATYNSPLHFGNGTRLTVT.

This clonotype was seen ten or more times. V is TRBV7-9 and J is TRBJ1-4, with D perhaps matching TRBD1 (6 bases). CDR1 SEHNR and CDR2 FQNEAQ come from the germline V gene (reference sequence). With 6 bases removed from V and 6 bases from J, the gap between germline ends came to 20 bases. The CDR3 sequence is 16 residues long. For the CDR3, the DNA is TGTGCCAGCAGTTTCGAAGGACGGACAGATTATGAAAAACTGTTTTTT. Translation: CASSFEGRTDYEKLFF.

This clonotype was found a few times. V is TRBV7-9 and J is TRBJ1-2; TRBD1 aligns across 10 bases. The germline gives CDR1 SEHNR, CDR2 FQNEAQ (reference sequence). V lost 2 bases to trimming and J lost 8 bases; unmatched junction nucleotides: 5. This CDR3 has 14 residues. Here the CDR3 reads CASSLQTGGSGYTF. The DNA for the CDR3 is TGTGCCAGCAGCTTACAGACAGGGGGCAGCGGCTACACCTTC.

The V gene is TRBV9, the J gene TRBJ2-2; TRBD2 matches at 11 bases. Per germline, CDR1 SGDLS and CDR2 YYNGEE. V shed 0 bases and J 5 bases; nucleotides not matched to a gene: 9. The CDR3 runs 18 residues. The CDR3 coding sequence is TGTGCCAGCAGCGTAGAATTAGCGGGGGGGCCACGGACCGGGGAGCTGTTTTTT. Protein product: CASSVELAGGPRTGELFF. Complete variable domain (other parts from reference TRBV9 and TRBJ2-2): DSGVTQTPKHLITATGQRVTLRCSPRSGDLSVYWYQQSLDQGLQFLIQYYNGEERAKGNILERFSAQQFPDLHSELNLSSLELGDSALYFCASSVELAGGPRTGELFFGEGSRLTVL.

At least ten counts were recorded for this clonotype. The chain uses TRBV12-3 or TRBV12-4 and TRBJ2-7, with 8 bases identical to TRBD1. J was trimmed by 3 bases and V by 5 bases; bases with no gene match: 6. The CDR3 is 14 residues long. The CDR3 sequence: CASSPRTGFYEQYF. The CDR3 DNA reads as TGTGCCAGCAGTCCTAGGACAGGGTTCTACGAGCAGTACTTC.

This clonotype was seen more than once but under ten times. The rearrangement links TRBV5-6 to TRBJ2-4; tentative D call: TRBD1 (5 bases). CDR1 SGHDT and CDR2 YYEEEE come from the germline V gene. The CDR3 spans 17 residues. V shed 4 bases and J shed 0 bases, with 17 bases lying between them. The CDR3 protein is CASSLDDSELAKNIQYF. The CDR3 bases are TGTGCCAGCAGCCTAGATGACAGTGAGCTAGCCAAAAACATTCAGTACTTC.

At least ten counts were recorded for this clonotype. The V gene is TRBV29-1, the J gene TRBJ2-2; either TRBD1 or TRBD2 may supply D (5 bases each). The CDR3 consists of 13 residues. V was shortened by 6 bases and J by 2 bases, with 10 bases between the two germline ends. Germline CDR1 reads SQVTM; CDR2 reads ANQGSEA. In nucleotides, the CDR3 is TGCAGCGTCAGGGACCTCAACACCGGGGAGCTGTTTTTT. Translated: CSVRDLNTGELFF.

This clonotype was recorded at least ten times. V and J are TRBV3-1 and TRBJ1-5; unclear D gene. The CDR3 loop spans 13 amino acids. Germline assignment: CDR1 LGHDT and CDR2 YNNKEL (reference sequence). The ends were cut back, 0 bases at V and 6 bases at J, with 6 bases in the middle. The CDR3 reads CASSQDVSQPQHF. In DNA form, the CDR3 reads TGTGCCAGCAGCCAAGATGTGAGTCAGCCCCAGCATTTT.

This clonotype was counted at least ten times. The chain links TRBV27 to TRBJ2-6; no clear D gene. The CDR3 runs 16 residues. V was clipped by 6 bases and J by 0 bases, with 12 bases between them. Per the germline V gene, CDR1 is MNHEY and CDR2 is SMNVEV (reference sequence). CDR3 in amino acids: CASRISGVSGANVLTF. CDR3 DNA: TGTGCCAGCAGGATATCAGGAGTCTCTGGGGCCAACGTCCTGACTTTC.

The chain combines TRBV6-2 or TRBV6-3 with TRBJ2-7; TRBD1 aligns across 8 bases. Germline V gene lookup returns CDR1 MNHEY and CDR2 SVGEGT. V was pared by 0 bases and J by 0 bases, with 7 bases of the junction left unmatched. This CDR3 is 17 amino acids long. This CDR3 reads CASSYSAGTGISYEQYF. The DNA of the CDR3 is TGTGCCAGCAGTTACTCGGCAGGGACAGGCATCTCCTACGAGCAGTACTTC.

This clonotype was seen more than once but under ten times. The chain uses TRBV20-1 and TRBJ1-6, with D possibly matching TRBD1 (5 bases). This CDR3 is built from 14 residues. Trimming left V 0 bases short and J 9 bases short, with 12 bases between. From germline, CDR1 is DFQATT and CDR2 SNEGSKA (reference sequence). CDR3: CSARDRGGGSPLHF. In nucleotides, the CDR3 is TGCAGTGCTAGAGACCGGGGGGGAGGTTCACCCCTCCACTTT.

The V gene is TRBV24-1, the J gene TRBJ2-3, with D possibly being TRBD1 or TRBD2 (5 bases each). The CDR3 has 15 amino acids. Trimming took off 6 bases at V and 5 bases at J, with 17 bases between the two ends. CDR1 and CDR2 from the germline V gene are KGHDR and SFDVKD. Written as DNA, the CDR3 is TGTGCCACCAGTTATTATCGAGGGGCCTTAGATACGCAGTATTTT. It specifies CATSYYRGALDTQYF.

The chain combines TRBV3-1 with TRBJ2-4; 8 bases agree with TRBD1. The CDR3 spans 17 residues. The ends lost 11 bases at V and 9 bases at J; junction bases unmatched: 24. CDR1 and CDR2 (germline): LGHDT, YNNKEL (reference sequence). The CDR3 here is CACTQDSQGAREGIQYF. In nucleotides, the CDR3 is TGTGCCTGCACCCAAGATAGCCAGGGGGCGCGAGAGGGCATTCAGTACTTC.

The chain employs TRBV7-9 and TRBJ2-3; 8 nucleotides align to TRBD2. The V and J ends lost 2 bases and 10 bases, in that order; junction bases with no gene match: 5. Germline loops: CDR1 SEHNR, CDR2 FQNEAQ (reference sequence). This CDR3 is 13 amino acids long. As DNA, the CDR3 is TGTGCCAGCAGCTTACCAGCGGGAGTGGCGCAGTATTTT. Translated: CASSLPAGVAQYF.

The chain couples TRBV28 to TRBJ2-5, with 9 bases fitting TRBD1. Trimming cost V 6 bases and J 2 bases; bases outside gene matches: 16. From germline, CDR1 is MDHEN and CDR2 SYDVKM. The CDR3 length is 18 residues. In DNA, the CDR3 is TGTGCCAGCAGCTCACCCGGGACGACAGGGGGTTCTCAAGAGACCCAGTACTTC. Translation gives CASSSPGTTGGSQETQYF. Supplemented by reference TRBV28 and TRBJ2-5, the full variable domain reads DVKVTQSSRYLVKRTGEKVFLECVQDMDHENMFWYRQDPGLGLRLIYFSYDVKMKEKGDIPEGYSVSREKKERFSLILESASTNQTSMYLCASSSPGTTGGSQETQYFGPGTRLLVL.

This clonotype was found many times. This rearrangement joins TRBV27 to TRBJ2-3, with D possibly matching TRBD2 (6 bases). V dropped 5 bases and J dropped 1 base, with 13 bases sitting between them. The V gene's germline CDR1 is MNHEY and CDR2 SMNVEV (reference sequence). The CDR3 spans 15 residues. The CDR3, as DNA: TGTGCCAGCAGTACCACGGGGGTCCGCACAGATACGCAGTATTTT. This translates into CASSTTGVRTDTQYF.

Only a few counts were recorded for this clonotype. The chain carries TRBV6-2 or TRBV6-3 and TRBJ2-3, with TRBD2 identical over 9 bases. Germline V gives CDR1 MNHEY, CDR2 SVGEGT. This CDR3 is built from 15 residues. J gave up 6 bases and V 7 bases, and 11 bases lay outside the gene matches. CDR3 residues: CASTRLAGPRDTQYF. In nucleotides, the CDR3 is TGTGCCAGCACACGGCTAGCGGGACCACGCGATACGCAGTATTTT.

This clonotype was recorded a few times. The V gene is TRBV19, the J gene TRBJ1-2; TRBD1 is a possible D gene (5 bases). This CDR3 spans 14 amino acids. V was trimmed by 5 bases and J by 5 bases, leaving 15 bases between them. Germline values: CDR1 LNHDA, CDR2 SQIVND (reference sequence). The CDR3 bases are TGTGCCAGTAGTTCGGGGCAGCGATGGTATGGCTACACCTTC. It encodes CASSSGQRWYGYTF. Combining the CDR3 with reference TRBV19 and TRBJ1-2 gives the whole variable domain DGGITQSPKYLFRKEGQNVTLSCEQNLNHDAMYWYRQDPGQGLRLIYYSQIVNDFQKGDIAEGYSVSREKKESFPLTVTSAQKNPTAFYLCASSSGQRWYGYTFGSGTRLTVV.

In its sample, this clonotype was seen a few times. This sequence joins TRBV3-1 and TRBJ2-5; no clear D gene. CDR3 length: 13 amino acids. Germline lookup yields CDR1 LGHDT and CDR2 YNNKEL (reference sequence). V lost 0 bases to trimming and J lost 12 bases, with 14 bases between them. CDR3 DNA sequence: TGTGCCAGCAGCCAAGATGCTTTGGGAAGAAAGTACTTC. Amino acids: CASSQDALGRKYF.

This clonotype was seen ten or more times. The chain couples TRBV29-1 to TRBJ2-1; TRBD2 agrees at 11 bases. J lost 3 bases, V lost 2 bases, and 6 bases had no gene match. The CDR3 length is 16 residues. Germline CDR1 SQVTM, CDR2 ANQGSEA. The CDR3 is CSVESVTSGVYNEQFF. The CDR3 region has the DNA TGCAGCGTTGAAAGTGTGACTAGCGGGGTCTACAATGAGCAGTTCTTC.

This clonotype was counted ten times or more. The rearrangement joins TRBV2 to TRBJ1-4; D gene unclear. Germline CDR1 reads SNHLY; CDR2 reads FYNNEI. The germline V and J ends were trimmed by 0 bases and 0 bases, with 8 bases remaining between them. This CDR3 contains 16 residues. The CDR3 protein is CASSEAAASTNEKLFF. The CDR3 nucleotides are TGTGCCAGCAGTGAAGCGGCAGCCTCAACTAATGAAAAACTGTTTTTT.

This clonotype appeared many times. This chain uses TRBV6-1 with TRBJ2-7; 8 bases map to TRBD1. Germline CDR1 is MNHNS and CDR2 is SASEGT. There are 16 residues in the CDR3. V gave up 10 bases and J gave up 0 bases; unmatched junction bases: 14. The CDR3 spells CATAGLDRGYSYEQYF. The DNA of the CDR3 is TGTGCCACCGCCGGATTAGACAGGGGATACTCCTACGAGCAGTACTTC.

This clonotype was counted between two and nine times. The chain combines TRBV7-3 with TRBJ1-3, with 9 bases identical to TRBD1. The trim removed 2 bases at V and 4 bases at J, leaving 3 bases unmatched. The CDR3 runs 15 residues. Germline loops: CDR1 SGHTA, CDR2 FQGTGA. The CDR3 DNA is TGTGCCAGCAGCTTACGACAGGGGGTGGGAAACACCATATATTTT. This translates into CASSLRQGVGNTIYF.

The rearrangement joins TRBV2 to TRBJ2-5, with 8 bases fitting TRBD2. The CDR3 has 13 residues. Germline CDR1 is SNHLY and CDR2 is FYNNEI. Trimming took 6 bases from V and 4 from J; bases not matched to a gene: 4. CDR3: CASSWTSSETQYF. CDR3 DNA sequence: TGTGCCAGCAGCTGGACTAGCTCAGAGACCCAGTACTTC.